This T cell receptor (beta chain) was obtained from a study of control samples from healthy donors and cancer patients. The CDR3 has 14 amino acids. Germline V gives CDR1 SGHKS, CDR2 YYEKEE (reference sequence). Trimming left V 2 bases short and J 3 bases short, with 9 bases between. The method was immunoSEQ multiplex PCR; TCRdb's version includes in-frame clones alone and lacks a portion of them. The table lists about 20,000 clones, roughly 89% of them singletons, with about 34% in the top ten. The receptor was isolated from a man aged 55 to 70 with head and neck cancer. What was sequenced was PBMCs. The chain is built from TRBV5-5 and TRBJ2-1; possibly TRBD2 for D (7 bases). In nucleotides, the CDR3 is TGTGCCAGCAGCTTAGGGGGGGTCTACAATGAGCAGTTCTTC. It translates to CASSLGGVYNEQFF.